This TCR beta chain was sequenced in a study of blood T cell repertoires in COVID-19. Study details: Sample material is recorded as cDNA or gDNA derived from T cells, B-cell-depleted T cells, or PBMCs.

In germline, CDR1 is SGHRS, CDR2 YFSETQ. The V end was cut by 1 base, the J end by 4 bases, with 9 bases between. This CDR3 has 15 amino acids. Repertoires were generated with immunoSEQ multiplex PCR, while TCRdb's copy carries only in-frame clones and drops some. The repertoire has about 130,000 clones, more than 75% of them found once; the top ten carry about an eighth. The V gene is TRBV5-1, the J gene TRBJ2-6; possible D gene TRBD1, 6 bases. The sequenced sample consisted of peripheral blood. This TCR was recovered from a woman between 65 and 79 years old with COVID-19, enrolled during active disease. For the CDR3, the DNA is TGCGCCAGCAGCTTGTGGGGGCAGGGGGCCAACGTCCTGACTTTC. The encoded protein is CASSLWGQGANVLTF.